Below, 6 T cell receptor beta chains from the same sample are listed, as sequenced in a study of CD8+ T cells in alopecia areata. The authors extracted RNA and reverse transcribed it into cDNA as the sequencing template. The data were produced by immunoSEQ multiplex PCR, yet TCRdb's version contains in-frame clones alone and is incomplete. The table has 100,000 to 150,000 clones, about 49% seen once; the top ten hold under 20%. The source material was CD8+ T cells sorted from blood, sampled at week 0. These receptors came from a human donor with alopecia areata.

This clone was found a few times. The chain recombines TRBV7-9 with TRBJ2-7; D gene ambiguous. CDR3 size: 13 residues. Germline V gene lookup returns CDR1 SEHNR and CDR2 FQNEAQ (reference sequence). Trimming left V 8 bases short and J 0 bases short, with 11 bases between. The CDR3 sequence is CASGPESSYEQYF. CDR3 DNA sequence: TGTGCCAGCGGGCCAGAAAGCTCCTACGAGCAGTACTTC.

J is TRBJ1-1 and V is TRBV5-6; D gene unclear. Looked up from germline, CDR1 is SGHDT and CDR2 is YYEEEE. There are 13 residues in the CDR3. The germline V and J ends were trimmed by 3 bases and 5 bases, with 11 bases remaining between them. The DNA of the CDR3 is TGTGCCAGCAGCTCTGACCCCGAGACTGAAGCTTTCTTT. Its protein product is CASSSDPETEAFF.

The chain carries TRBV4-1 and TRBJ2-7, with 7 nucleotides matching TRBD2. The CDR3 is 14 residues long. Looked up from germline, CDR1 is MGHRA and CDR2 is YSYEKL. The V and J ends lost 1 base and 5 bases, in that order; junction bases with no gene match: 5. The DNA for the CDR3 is TGCGCCAGCAGCCAAGGGGGAGGGGTCCACGAGCAGTACTTC. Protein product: CASSQGGGVHEQYF.

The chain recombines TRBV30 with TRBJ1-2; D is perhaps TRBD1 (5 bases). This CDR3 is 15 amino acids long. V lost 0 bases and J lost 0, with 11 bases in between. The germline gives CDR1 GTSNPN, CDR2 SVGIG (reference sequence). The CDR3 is CAWSVLGGANYGYTF. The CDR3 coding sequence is TGTGCCTGGAGTGTACTCGGGGGTGCTAACTATGGCTACACCTTC.

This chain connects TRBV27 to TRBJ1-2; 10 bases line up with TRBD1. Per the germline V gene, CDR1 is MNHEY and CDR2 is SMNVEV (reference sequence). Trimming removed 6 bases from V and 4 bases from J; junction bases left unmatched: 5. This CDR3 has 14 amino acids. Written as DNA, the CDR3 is TGTGCCAGCAGCCCAGGACAGGGGGTCTATGGCTACACCTTC. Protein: CASSPGQGVYGYTF.

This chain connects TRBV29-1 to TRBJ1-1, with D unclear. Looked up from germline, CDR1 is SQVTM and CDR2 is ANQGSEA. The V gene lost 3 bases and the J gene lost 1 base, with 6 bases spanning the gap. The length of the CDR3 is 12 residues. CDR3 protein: CSVDSQNTEAFF. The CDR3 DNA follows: TGCAGCGTTGATTCCCAGAACACTGAAGCTTTCTTT.